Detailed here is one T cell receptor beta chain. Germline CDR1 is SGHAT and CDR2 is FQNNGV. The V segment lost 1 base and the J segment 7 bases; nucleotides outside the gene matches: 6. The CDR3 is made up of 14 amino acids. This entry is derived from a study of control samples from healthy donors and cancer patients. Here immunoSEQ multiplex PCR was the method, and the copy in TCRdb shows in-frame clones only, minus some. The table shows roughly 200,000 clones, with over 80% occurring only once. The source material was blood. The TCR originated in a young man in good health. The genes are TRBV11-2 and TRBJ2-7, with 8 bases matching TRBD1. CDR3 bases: TGTGCCAGCAGCTTAGGTACAGGGGGTTGGGAGCAGTACTTC. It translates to CASSLGTGGWEQYF.